A selection of T cell receptor beta chains follows, all from one sample in a study of blood T cell repertoires in COVID-19. Using immunoSEQ multiplex PCR, the repertoire was profiled, and TCRdb retains in-frame clones only, with some absent. Of more than 95,000 clones listed, about 89% were seen once; the top ten hold approximately 5.1%. The sequencing sample was made of peripheral blood. These receptors all stem from a human donor in a cohort sampled during active COVID-19. Both conserved end residues are part of each CDR3. Fields, in order: clone size, D gene, V gene, J gene, CDR3 DNA, CDR3 protein. A D gene is named only where the DNA matches it firmly. Not every row has a clone size; where given, it reads once, few, many or a size class.

clone size: .; D gene: TRBD2; V gene: TRBV10-3; J gene: TRBJ2-3; CDR3 DNA: TGTGCCATATCACTAGCGGGAGGAACAGATACGCAGTATTTT; CDR3 protein: CAISLAGGTDTQYF
clone size: .; D gene: .; V gene: TRBV5-1; J gene: TRBJ1-3; CDR3 DNA: TGCGCCAGCAGCTTGGGGCCCGGGAACTCTGGAAACACCATATATTTT; CDR3 protein: CASSLGPGNSGNTIYF
clone size: .; D gene: TRBD1; V gene: TRBV6-5; J gene: TRBJ2-5; CDR3 DNA: TGTGCCACCAAGATGACGGACAGGCCACAAGAGACCCAGTACTTC; CDR3 protein: CATKMTDRPQETQYF
clone size: .; D gene: .; V gene: TRBV6-5; J gene: TRBJ2-3; CDR3 DNA: TGTGCCAGCCGGGGGGCCGACACAGATACGCAGTATTTT; CDR3 protein: CASRGADTDTQYF
clone size: .; D gene: TRBD1; V gene: TRBV5-6; J gene: TRBJ1-2; CDR3 DNA: TGTGCCAGCAGTTACTACAGGGGGCAGGGTGGCTACACCTTC; CDR3 protein: CASSYYRGQGGYTF
clone size: .; D gene: TRBD1; V gene: TRBV2; J gene: TRBJ2-3; CDR3 DNA: TGTGCCAGCAGGAAGACAGGGGGCGCGGTGGCAGATACGCAGTATTTT; CDR3 protein: CASRKTGGAVADTQYF
clone size: .; D gene: TRBD2; V gene: TRBV9; J gene: TRBJ2-4; CDR3 DNA: TGTGCCAGCAGCGTAGTAAGGTCTGGCGGGAGCGGATACTTC; CDR3 protein: CASSVVRSGGSGYF
clone size: .; D gene: TRBD2; V gene: TRBV3-1/TRBV3-2; J gene: TRBJ2-1; CDR3 DNA: TGTGCCAGCAGCAGCAGGAGCGGGGGGACCAATGAGCAGTTCTTC; CDR3 protein: CASSSRSGGTNEQFF
clone size: .; D gene: .; V gene: TRBV2; J gene: TRBJ2-1; CDR3 DNA: TGTGCCAGCTCCCGGGTAGGGGATACTGAGCAGTTCTTC; CDR3 protein: CASSRVGDTEQFF
clone size: .; D gene: .; V gene: TRBV2; J gene: TRBJ1-6; CDR3 DNA: TGTGCCAGCAGAGCTAGAGACTCCTATAATTCACCCCTCCACTTT; CDR3 protein: CASRARDSYNSPLHF
clone size: few; D gene: .; V gene: TRBV6-4; J gene: TRBJ2-1; CDR3 DNA: TGTGCCAGCAGTGGTCGTACGGGGGTTGGTGAGCAGTTCTTC; CDR3 protein: CASSGRTGVGEQFF
clone size: .; D gene: .; V gene: TRBV5-4; J gene: TRBJ2-5; CDR3 DNA: TGTGCCAGCAGCCCCAGGGTTGGGGCAGAGACCCAGTACTTC; CDR3 protein: CASSPRVGAETQYF
clone size: .; D gene: .; V gene: TRBV7-2; J gene: TRBJ2-2; CDR3 DNA: TGTGCCAGCAGCTTAGGGCTAGCTTCAGTCGGGGAGCTGTTTTTT; CDR3 protein: CASSLGLASVGELFF
clone size: .; D gene: .; V gene: TRBV6-2/TRBV6-3; J gene: TRBJ1-5; CDR3 DNA: TGTGCCAGCAGTTACCCCGACGGGGGGAATCAGCCCCAGCATTTT; CDR3 protein: CASSYPDGGNQPQHF
clone size: .; D gene: TRBD1; V gene: TRBV12-3/TRBV12-4; J gene: TRBJ1-2; CDR3 DNA: TGTGCCAGCAGTGGCCAGGGGGCGCTTGGCTACACCTTC; CDR3 protein: CASSGQGALGYTF
clone size: .; D gene: .; V gene: TRBV2; J gene: TRBJ2-1; CDR3 DNA: TGTGCCGGACCACTCATCCGGGAGGGGGCCACCCTCTACAATGAGCAGTTCTTC; CDR3 protein: CAGPLIREGATLYNEQFF
clone size: .; D gene: .; V gene: TRBV28; J gene: TRBJ2-7; CDR3 DNA: TGTGCCAGCTCCTCCATGGAGGGCAATGGAAACGAGCAGTACTTC; CDR3 protein: CASSSMEGNGNEQYF
clone size: .; D gene: .; V gene: TRBV24-1; J gene: TRBJ2-2; CDR3 DNA: TGTGCCACCAGTGATCCCCAGCAGGGGTTCACCGGGGAGCTGTTTTTT; CDR3 protein: CATSDPQQGFTGELFF
clone size: .; D gene: .; V gene: TRBV5-6; J gene: TRBJ1-2; CDR3 DNA: TGTGCCAGCAGCTTAGGGGGAAACTATGGCTACACCTTC; CDR3 protein: CASSLGGNYGYTF
clone size: .; D gene: TRBD1; V gene: TRBV18; J gene: TRBJ1-5; CDR3 DNA: TGTGCCAGCTCACCGGGCAGGGGGGATCAGCCCCAGCATTTT; CDR3 protein: CASSPGRGDQPQHF
clone size: .; D gene: TRBD1; V gene: TRBV6-5; J gene: TRBJ2-2; CDR3 DNA: TGTGCCTCGTACAGGGGCGAGAACACCGGGGAGCTGTTTTTT; CDR3 protein: CASYRGENTGELFF
clone size: .; D gene: .; V gene: TRBV2; J gene: TRBJ1-4; CDR3 DNA: TGTGCCAGCAGTGAAAGCGGAGAAAAACTGTTTTTT; CDR3 protein: CASSESGEKLFF
clone size: .; D gene: TRBD1; V gene: TRBV6-2/TRBV6-3; J gene: TRBJ1-5; CDR3 DNA: TGTGCCAGCAGTTACGGACAGGGGGCTTGGGACAATCAGCCCCAGCATTTT; CDR3 protein: CASSYGQGAWDNQPQHF
clone size: .; D gene: TRBD2; V gene: TRBV5-4; J gene: TRBJ2-3; CDR3 DNA: TGTGCCAGCAAAGGATTGGCGGGAGGGGGCGCAGATACGCAGTATTTT; CDR3 protein: CASKGLAGGGADTQYF
clone size: .; D gene: .; V gene: TRBV5-5; J gene: TRBJ2-6; CDR3 DNA: TGTGCCAGCAGCTTGACAGGGAGTCTCTCTGGGGCCAACGTCCTGACTTTC; CDR3 protein: CASSLTGSLSGANVLTF
clone size: .; D gene: .; V gene: TRBV28; J gene: TRBJ1-2; CDR3 DNA: TGTGCCAGCAGTTTAGGGAGCCATGGCTACACCTTC; CDR3 protein: CASSLGSHGYTF
clone size: .; D gene: TRBD1; V gene: TRBV19; J gene: TRBJ2-7; CDR3 DNA: TGTGCCAGTAGTCGGCCGGGACAGGGGTCCCACGAGCAGTACTTC; CDR3 protein: CASSRPGQGSHEQYF
clone size: .; D gene: .; V gene: TRBV10-3; J gene: TRBJ1-2; CDR3 DNA: TGTGCCATCAGTGAGATACTGGGAGGGCTGAGCGGCTACACCTTC; CDR3 protein: CAISEILGGLSGYTF
clone size: .; D gene: TRBD2; V gene: TRBV9; J gene: TRBJ2-7; CDR3 DNA: TGTGCCAGCAGCCCCAACGCGGGGGGCGAGCAGTACTTC; CDR3 protein: CASSPNAGGEQYF
clone size: .; D gene: TRBD2; V gene: TRBV27; J gene: TRBJ2-5; CDR3 DNA: TGTGCCAGCAGTAGCGGGGGGAAATTAATACAAGAGACCCAGTACTTC; CDR3 protein: CASSSGGKLIQETQYF
clone size: .; D gene: TRBD2; V gene: TRBV5-1; J gene: TRBJ2-7; CDR3 DNA: TGCGCCAGCAGCCCGACTAGCCACGAGCAGTACTTC; CDR3 protein: CASSPTSHEQYF
clone size: .; D gene: .; V gene: TRBV6-5; J gene: TRBJ1-2; CDR3 DNA: TGTGCCAGCAGTTCCCAGGGAAGCGGCTACACCTTC; CDR3 protein: CASSSQGSGYTF
clone size: .; D gene: .; V gene: TRBV9; J gene: TRBJ1-5; CDR3 DNA: TGTGCCAGCAGCGTAGGGGGCGAGTTCAATCAGCCCCAGCATTTT; CDR3 protein: CASSVGGEFNQPQHF
clone size: .; D gene: TRBD1; V gene: TRBV6-1; J gene: TRBJ2-7; CDR3 DNA: TGTGCCAGCAGTGAAGCGCGTGGGACAGGGTTACTGTACTTC; CDR3 protein: CASSEARGTGLLYF
clone size: .; D gene: TRBD1; V gene: TRBV28; J gene: TRBJ1-6; CDR3 DNA: TGTGCCAGCAGAATACTACAGGGGTCACCCCTCCACTTT; CDR3 protein: CASRILQGSPLHF
clone size: .; D gene: TRBD1; V gene: TRBV19; J gene: TRBJ2-2; CDR3 DNA: TGTGCCAGTAGCCTCTGGGGACAGGGATTTGCCGGGGAGCTGTTTTTT; CDR3 protein: CASSLWGQGFAGELFF
clone size: .; D gene: .; V gene: TRBV7-2; J gene: TRBJ1-1; CDR3 DNA: TGTGCCAGCAGCTTAGCCAGCCAGGTAGACACTGAAGCTTTCTTT; CDR3 protein: CASSLASQVDTEAFF
clone size: .; D gene: TRBD1; V gene: TRBV2; J gene: TRBJ1-2; CDR3 DNA: TGTGCCAGCAGTGAAGGAGGACAGGGGAGCTATGGCTACACCTTC; CDR3 protein: CASSEGGQGSYGYTF
clone size: .; D gene: .; V gene: TRBV6-5; J gene: TRBJ2-2; CDR3 DNA: TGTGCCAGCAGGCGGGCAGGCGGGGAGCTGTTTTTT; CDR3 protein: CASRRAGGELFF
clone size: .; D gene: TRBD1; V gene: TRBV11-3; J gene: TRBJ2-7; CDR3 DNA: TGTGCCAGCAGCCCTGGACAGGGGTTGGAGCAGTACTTC; CDR3 protein: CASSPGQGLEQYF
clone size: .; D gene: TRBD1; V gene: TRBV20-1; J gene: TRBJ1-1; CDR3 DNA: TGCAGTGCTAGTAGACAGGGGTTACTGAACACTGAAGCTTTCTTT; CDR3 protein: CSASRQGLLNTEAFF
clone size: .; D gene: .; V gene: TRBV18; J gene: TRBJ2-1; CDR3 DNA: TGTGCCAGCTCACCACGGCCCCAAAATGACAATGAGCAGTTCTTC; CDR3 protein: CASSPRPQNDNEQFF
clone size: .; D gene: TRBD2; V gene: TRBV4-1; J gene: TRBJ2-7; CDR3 DNA: TGCGCCAGCAGCGGAGGTAGCGGGAGTCGTTACGAGCAGTACTTC; CDR3 protein: CASSGGSGSRYEQYF
clone size: .; D gene: .; V gene: TRBV10-3; J gene: TRBJ2-1; CDR3 DNA: TGTGCCATCAGTGAAAATGAGGGGGAGCTTATCAATGAGCAGTTCTTC; CDR3 protein: CAISENEGELINEQFF
clone size: .; D gene: .; V gene: TRBV6-2/TRBV6-3; J gene: TRBJ1-1; CDR3 DNA: TGTGCCAGCAGTTTAGGGGTTAACACTGAAGCTTTCTTT; CDR3 protein: CASSLGVNTEAFF
clone size: .; D gene: .; V gene: TRBV3-1/TRBV3-2; J gene: TRBJ1-6; CDR3 DNA: TGTGCCAGCGCCACCGGGACTGCTTTACCCCTCCACTTT; CDR3 protein: CASATGTALPLHF
clone size: .; D gene: TRBD2; V gene: TRBV18; J gene: TRBJ2-2; CDR3 DNA: TGTGCCAGCTCACCGGGACTAGCGGACACCGGGGAGCTGTTTTTT; CDR3 protein: CASSPGLADTGELFF
clone size: .; D gene: TRBD2; V gene: TRBV2; J gene: TRBJ2-2; CDR3 DNA: TGTGCCAGCAGTCCGCGGGGACTAGCGGGGGGCACCGGGGAGCTGTTTTTT; CDR3 protein: CASSPRGLAGGTGELFF
clone size: .; D gene: .; V gene: TRBV20-1; J gene: TRBJ1-2; CDR3 DNA: TGCAGTGCTAGTGTATACTTGGAGGGGTATGGCTACACCTTC; CDR3 protein: CSASVYLEGYGYTF